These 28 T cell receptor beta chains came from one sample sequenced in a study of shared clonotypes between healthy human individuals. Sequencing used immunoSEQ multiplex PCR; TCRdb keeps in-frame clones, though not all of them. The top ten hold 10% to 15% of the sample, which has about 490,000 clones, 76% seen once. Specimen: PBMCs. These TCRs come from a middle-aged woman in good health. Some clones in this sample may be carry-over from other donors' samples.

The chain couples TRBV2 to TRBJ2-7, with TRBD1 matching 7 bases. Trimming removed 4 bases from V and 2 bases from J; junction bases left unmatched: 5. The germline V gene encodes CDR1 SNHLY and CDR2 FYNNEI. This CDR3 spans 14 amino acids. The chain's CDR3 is CASSVGQGAYEQYF. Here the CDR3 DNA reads TGTGCCAGCAGTGTGGGCCAGGGGGCCTACGAGCAGTACTTC.

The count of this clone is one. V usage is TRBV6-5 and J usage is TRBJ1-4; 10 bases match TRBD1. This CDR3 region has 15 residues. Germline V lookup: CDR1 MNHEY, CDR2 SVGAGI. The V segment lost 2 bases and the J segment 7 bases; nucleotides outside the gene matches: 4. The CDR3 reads CASSYNGQGGEKLFF. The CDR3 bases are TGTGCCAGCAGTTACAACGGACAGGGGGGTGAAAAACTGTTTTTT.

CDR3 loop: CASSQTGRTEAFF. In nucleotides, the CDR3 is TGCGCCAGCAGCCAAACAGGGAGGACTGAAGCTTTCTTT. The chain couples TRBV4-3 to TRBJ1-1; D might be TRBD1 (6 bases). Germline-derived CDR1 and CDR2 are LGHNA and YSLEER. The CDR3 consists of 13 residues. V was trimmed by 2 bases and J by 5 bases, leaving 9 bases between them.

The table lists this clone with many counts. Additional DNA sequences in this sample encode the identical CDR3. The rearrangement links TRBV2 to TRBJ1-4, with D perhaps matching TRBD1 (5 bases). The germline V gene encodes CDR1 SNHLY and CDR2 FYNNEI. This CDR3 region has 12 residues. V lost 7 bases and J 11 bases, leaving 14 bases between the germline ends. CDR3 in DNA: TGTGCCAGCACCAGGGAGGGGTTGAAACTGTTTTTT. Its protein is CASTREGLKLFF.

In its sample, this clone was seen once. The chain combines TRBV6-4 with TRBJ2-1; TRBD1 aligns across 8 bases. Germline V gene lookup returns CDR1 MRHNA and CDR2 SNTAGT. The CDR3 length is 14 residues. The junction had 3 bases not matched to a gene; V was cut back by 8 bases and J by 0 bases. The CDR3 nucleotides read TGTGCCAGCCAAACAGGGGGCTCCTACAATGAGCAGTTCTTC. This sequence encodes CASQTGGSYNEQFF.

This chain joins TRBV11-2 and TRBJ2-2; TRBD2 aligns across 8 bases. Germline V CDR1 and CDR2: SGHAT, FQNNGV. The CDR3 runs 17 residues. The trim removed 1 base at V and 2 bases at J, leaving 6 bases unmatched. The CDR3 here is CASSLGSREGNTGELFF. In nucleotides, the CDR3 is TGTGCCAGCAGCTTAGGGTCCCGGGAGGGCAACACCGGGGAGCTGTTTTTT.

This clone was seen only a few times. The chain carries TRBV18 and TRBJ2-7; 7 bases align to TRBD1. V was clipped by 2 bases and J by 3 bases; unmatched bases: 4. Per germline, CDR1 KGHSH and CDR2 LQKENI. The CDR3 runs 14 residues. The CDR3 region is CASSPLSGGYEQYF. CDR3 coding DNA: TGTGCCAGCTCACCATTGTCAGGGGGCTACGAGCAGTACTTC.

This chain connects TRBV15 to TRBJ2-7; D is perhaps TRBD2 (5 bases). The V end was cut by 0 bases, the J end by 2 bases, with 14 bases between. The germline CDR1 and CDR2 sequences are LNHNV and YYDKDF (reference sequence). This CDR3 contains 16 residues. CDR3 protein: CATSRDRSRVTYEQYF. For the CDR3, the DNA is TGTGCCACCAGCAGAGATAGGTCGAGGGTTACCTACGAGCAGTACTTC.

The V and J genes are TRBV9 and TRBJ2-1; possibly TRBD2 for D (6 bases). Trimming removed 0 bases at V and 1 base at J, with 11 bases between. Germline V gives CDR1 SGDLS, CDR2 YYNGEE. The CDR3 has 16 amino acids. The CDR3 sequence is CASSVAGSGSYNEQFF. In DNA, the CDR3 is TGTGCCAGCAGCGTAGCCGGGAGTGGATCCTACAATGAGCAGTTCTTC.

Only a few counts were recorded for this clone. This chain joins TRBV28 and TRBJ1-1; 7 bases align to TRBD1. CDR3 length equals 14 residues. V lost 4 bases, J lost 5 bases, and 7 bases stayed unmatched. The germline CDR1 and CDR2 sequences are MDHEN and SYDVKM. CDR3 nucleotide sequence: TGTGCCAGCAGTTCCAGGGGGGGGAGAACTGAAGCTTTCTTT. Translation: CASSSRGGRTEAFF.

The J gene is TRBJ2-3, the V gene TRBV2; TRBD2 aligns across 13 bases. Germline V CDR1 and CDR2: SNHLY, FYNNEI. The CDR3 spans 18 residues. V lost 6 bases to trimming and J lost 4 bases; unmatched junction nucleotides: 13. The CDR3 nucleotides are TGTGCCAGCAGACCGGGACTAGCGGGAACGGAGGTGGCAGATACGCAGTATTTT. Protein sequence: CASRPGLAGTEVADTQYF. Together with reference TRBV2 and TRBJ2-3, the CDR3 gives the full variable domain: EPEVTQTPSHQVTQMGQEVILRCVPISNHLYFYWYRQILGQKVEFLVSFYNNEISEKSEIFDDQFSVERPDGSNFTLKIRSTKLEDSAMYFCASRPGLAGTEVADTQYFGPGTRLTVL.

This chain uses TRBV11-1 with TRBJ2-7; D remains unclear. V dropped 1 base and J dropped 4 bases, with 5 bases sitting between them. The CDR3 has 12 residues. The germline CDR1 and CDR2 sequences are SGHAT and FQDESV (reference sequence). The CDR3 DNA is TGTGCCAGCAGCTTAGGCCTTTACGAGCAGTACTTC. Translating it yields CASSLGLYEQYF. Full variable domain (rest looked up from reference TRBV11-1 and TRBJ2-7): EAEVAQSPRYKITEKSQAVAFWCDPISGHATLYWYRQILGQGPELLVQFQDESVVDDSQLPKDRFSAERLKGVDSTLKIQPAELGDSAMYLCASSLGLYEQYFGPGTRLTVT.

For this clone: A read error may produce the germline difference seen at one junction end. CDR3 coding DNA: TGTGCCAGCTCCCCCGAGGGACAGGGCGTAGGGCCTGACTTC. Its protein product is CASSPEGQGVGPDF. The rearrangement links TRBV18 to TRBJ2-7; TRBD1 matches 9 bases. In germline, CDR1 is KGHSH, CDR2 LQKENI. The CDR3 has 14 residues.

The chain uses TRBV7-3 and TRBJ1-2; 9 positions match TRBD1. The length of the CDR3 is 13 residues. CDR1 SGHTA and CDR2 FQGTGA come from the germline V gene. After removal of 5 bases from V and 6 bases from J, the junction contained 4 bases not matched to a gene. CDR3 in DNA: TGTGCCAGCAGCCCCCGGACAGGGGATGGCTACACCTTC. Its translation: CASSPRTGDGYTF.

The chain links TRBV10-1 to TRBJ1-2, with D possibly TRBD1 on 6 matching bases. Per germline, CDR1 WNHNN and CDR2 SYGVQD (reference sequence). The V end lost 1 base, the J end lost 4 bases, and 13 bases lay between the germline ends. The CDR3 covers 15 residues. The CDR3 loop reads CASSECIRGGYGYTF. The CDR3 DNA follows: TGCGCCAGCAGTGAGTGTATCAGGGGTGGCTATGGCTACACCTTC.

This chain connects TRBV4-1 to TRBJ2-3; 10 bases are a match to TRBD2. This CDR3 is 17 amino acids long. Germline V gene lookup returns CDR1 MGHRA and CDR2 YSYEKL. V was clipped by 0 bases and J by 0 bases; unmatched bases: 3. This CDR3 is CASSQEASGGSTDTQYF. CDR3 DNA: TGCGCCAGCAGCCAAGAGGCTAGCGGGGGAAGCACAGATACGCAGTATTTT.

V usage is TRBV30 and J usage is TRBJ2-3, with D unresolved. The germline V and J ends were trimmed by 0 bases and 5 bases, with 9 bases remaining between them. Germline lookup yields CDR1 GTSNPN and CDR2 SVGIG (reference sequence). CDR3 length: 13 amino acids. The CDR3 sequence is CAWSVLPKDTQYF. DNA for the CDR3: TGTGCCTGGAGTGTACTTCCCAAAGATACGCAGTATTTT.

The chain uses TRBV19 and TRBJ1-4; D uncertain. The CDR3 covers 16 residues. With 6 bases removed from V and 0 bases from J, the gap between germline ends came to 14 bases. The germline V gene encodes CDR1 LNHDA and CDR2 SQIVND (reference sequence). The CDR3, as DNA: TGTGCCAGTAGCCCCACTGGGTATGCAACTAATGAAAAACTGTTTTTT. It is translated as CASSPTGYATNEKLFF.

CDR3 nucleotide sequence: TGCGCCAGCAGCTTGGGGCAGGGGGCGTATGAGCAGTTCTTC. Encoded protein: CASSLGQGAYEQFF. The V and J genes are TRBV5-1 and TRBJ2-1, with 8 positions matching TRBD1. Trimming at V came to 0 bases and at J to 8 bases, leaving 4 bases not matched to a gene. The CDR3 has 14 amino acids. Germline lookup yields CDR1 SGHRS and CDR2 YFSETQ.

For the CDR3, the DNA is TGTGCCAGCAGCCAAACGGGACTCCGGGCCAACTACAATGAGCAGTTCTTC. Amino acid sequence: CASSQTGLRANYNEQFF. This chain joins TRBV4-2 and TRBJ2-1; tentatively, D is TRBD2 (6 bases). The CDR3 has 17 residues. V was cut by 2 bases and J by 3 bases, with 17 bases left in between. Germline values: CDR1 LGHNA, CDR2 YNFKEQ.

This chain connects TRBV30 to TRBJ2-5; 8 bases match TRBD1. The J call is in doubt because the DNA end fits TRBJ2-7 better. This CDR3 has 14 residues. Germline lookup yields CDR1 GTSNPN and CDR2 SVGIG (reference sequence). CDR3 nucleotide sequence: TGTGCCTGGAGTATGCGTGGACAGGGCTACGAGCAGTACTTC. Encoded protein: CAWSMRGQGYEQYF.

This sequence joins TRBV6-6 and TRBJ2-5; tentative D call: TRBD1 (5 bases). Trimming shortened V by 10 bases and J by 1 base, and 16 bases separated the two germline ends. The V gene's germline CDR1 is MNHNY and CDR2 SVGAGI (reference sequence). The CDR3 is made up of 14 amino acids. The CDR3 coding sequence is TGTGCCACAGAAAAGGGGTCGTTCCAAGAGACCCAGTACTTC. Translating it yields CATEKGSFQETQYF.

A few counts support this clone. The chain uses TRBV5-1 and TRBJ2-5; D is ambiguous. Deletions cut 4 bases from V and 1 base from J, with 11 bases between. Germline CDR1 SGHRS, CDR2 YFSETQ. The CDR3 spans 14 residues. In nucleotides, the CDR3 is TGCGCCAGCAGCCCGCGCGAGGCCCAAGAGACCCAGTACTTC. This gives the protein CASSPREAQETQYF.

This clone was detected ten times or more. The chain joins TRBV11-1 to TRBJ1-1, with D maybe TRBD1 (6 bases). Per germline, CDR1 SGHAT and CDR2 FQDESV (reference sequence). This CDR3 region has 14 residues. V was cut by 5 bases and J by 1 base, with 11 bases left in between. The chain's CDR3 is CASSADRTNTEAFF. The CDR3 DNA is TGTGCCAGCAGCGCAGACAGGACGAACACTGAAGCTTTCTTT.

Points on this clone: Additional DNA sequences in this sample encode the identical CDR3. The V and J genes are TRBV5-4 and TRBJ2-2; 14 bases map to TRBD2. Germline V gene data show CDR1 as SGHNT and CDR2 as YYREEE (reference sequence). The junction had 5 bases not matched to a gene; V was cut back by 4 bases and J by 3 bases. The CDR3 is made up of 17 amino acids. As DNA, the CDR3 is TGTGCCAGCAGCCCGGGACTAGCGGGAGCGTACACCGGGGAGCTGTTTTTT. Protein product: CASSPGLAGAYTGELFF.

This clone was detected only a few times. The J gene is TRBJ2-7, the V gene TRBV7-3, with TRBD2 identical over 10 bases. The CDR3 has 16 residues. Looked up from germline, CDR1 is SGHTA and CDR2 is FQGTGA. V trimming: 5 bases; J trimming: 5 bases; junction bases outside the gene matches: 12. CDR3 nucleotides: TGTGCCAGCAGCCGGGGGGCTAGCGGGAGATTGGACGAGCAGTACTTC. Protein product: CASSRGASGRLDEQYF.

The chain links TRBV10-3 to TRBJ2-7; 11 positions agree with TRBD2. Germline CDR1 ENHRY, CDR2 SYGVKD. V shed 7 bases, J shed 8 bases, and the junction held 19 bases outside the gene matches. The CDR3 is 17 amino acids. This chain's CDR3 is CAINDQGTSGLRIKQYF. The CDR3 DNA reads TGTGCCATCAATGATCAGGGGACTAGCGGTTTACGTATCAAGCAGTACTTC.

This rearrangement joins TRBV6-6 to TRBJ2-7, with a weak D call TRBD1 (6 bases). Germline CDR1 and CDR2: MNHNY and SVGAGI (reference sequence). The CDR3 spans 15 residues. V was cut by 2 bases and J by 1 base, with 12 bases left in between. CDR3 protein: CASSYGQGLSYEQYF. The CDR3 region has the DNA TGTGCCAGCAGTTACGGTCAGGGGTTATCCTACGAGCAGTACTTC.